This TCR beta chain was sequenced for a study of T cell responses to AZD1222 COVID-19 vaccine. Study-wide results and limits: Across spike, vaccine-associated CD4 TCRs were found, dominant at 160-218 and 743-854.

Clones were sequenced by immunoSEQ multiplex PCR, and TCRdb holds only the in-frame ones, with some missing. This sample has fewer than 150,000 clones, with roughly nine tenths found just once. The CDR3 loop spans 8 amino acids. As to this clone: The antigen remains undetermined.

Combined were second doses at about 4 or about 12 weeks. V and J are TRBV21-1 and TRBJ1-2. TRBV21-1 is deemed a pseudogene. The specimen was peripheral blood, collected 28 days after the second AZD1222 dose. This clonotype originated in an adult who received the AZD1222 COVID-19 vaccine. CDR3 in amino acids: CPVGGYTF. In DNA, the CDR3 is TGCCCCGTAGGCGGCTACACCTTC.